A selection of T cell receptor beta chains follows, all from one sample in a study of control samples from healthy donors and cancer patients. The table came from immunoSEQ multiplex PCR; TCRdb's copy has only in-frame clones and leaves some out. The sample consists of around 130,000 clones, about 88% of them appearing once. The material sequenced was blood. The receptors here all came from a man over 45 in good health. The CDR3 runs from the conserved cysteine through the conserved F or W. D genes are given only for firm matches. Only part of the rows carry a size: once, few, many, or a class if the clone is expanded.

cdr3_length	clone_size	j_call	d_call	v_call	cdr3_nt	cdr3_aa
14	.	TRBJ2-5	.	TRBV25-1	TGTGCCAGCACGTCAGCCGGGGCGGTAGGGGCCCAGTACTTC	CASTSAGAVGAQYF
15	once	TRBJ1-6	.	TRBV3-1/TRBV3-2	TGTGCCAGCAGCCAAGGTCAGGGGAGGGGATCACCCCTCCACTTT	CASSQGQGRGSPLHF
15	.	TRBJ1-2	.	TRBV3-1/TRBV3-2	TGTGCCAGCAGCCAACAGGCAGGGTCGAACTATGGCTACACCTTC	CASSQQAGSNYGYTF
17	.	TRBJ2-2	TRBD1	TRBV24-1	TGTGCCACCAGTGACGTGGCCGTTGGACAGGGGACGAGGGAGCTGTTTTTT	CATSDVAVGQGTRELFF
14	once	TRBJ2-7	TRBD1	TRBV2	TGTGCCAGCAGTGCTAGGACAGGGGTTTCCGAGCAGTACTTC	CASSARTGVSEQYF
12	.	TRBJ1-2	.	TRBV28	TGTGCCAGCAGTTTGATCGGCGGGACCTACACCTTC	CASSLIGGTYTF
13	.	TRBJ2-3	.	TRBV30	TGTGCCTGGACAGGGGCGACCACAGATACGCAGTATTTT	CAWTGATTDTQYF
14	.	TRBJ2-5	.	TRBV5-1	TGCGCCAGCAGTCGCAATGACCGGCAAGAGACCCAGTACTTC	CASSRNDRQETQYF
16	.	TRBJ2-5	TRBD1	TRBV7-9	TGTGCCAGCAGCACGCCAGGGACAGGCTCCCGAGAGACCCAGTACTTC	CASSTPGTGSRETQYF
12	.	TRBJ1-1	.	TRBV4-2	TGTGCCAGCAGCCAAGCGGGGACTGAAGCTTTCTTT	CASSQAGTEAFF
12	.	TRBJ1-1	.	TRBV27	TGTGCCAGCAGGTCGTCGGAACTTTGGGCTTTCTTT	CASRSSELWAFF
12	.	TRBJ2-1	.	TRBV30	TGTGCCTGGAGTGACCGGCGCGATGAGCAGTTCTTC	CAWSDRRDEQFF
12	.	TRBJ2-7	.	TRBV3-1/TRBV3-2	TGTGCCAGCAGCCAAGGTCGAGGCGAGCAGTACTTC	CASSQGRGEQYF
13	few	TRBJ1-1	.	TRBV11-2	TGTGCCAGCAGCGTTCGAGGGAACACTGAAGCTTTCTTT	CASSVRGNTEAFF
15	.	TRBJ1-1	TRBD1	TRBV5-4	TGTGCCAGCCTCCATGGGCAGGGGGCTGAGACTGAAGCTTTCTTT	CASLHGQGAETEAFF
13	.	TRBJ1-2	.	TRBV10-3	TGTGCCAGCCTGGGGCAGTCTAACTATGGCTACACCTTC	CASLGQSNYGYTF
13	.	TRBJ2-4	.	TRBV24-1	TGTGCCACCGGTATGATAGCCAAAAACATTCAGTACTTC	CATGMIAKNIQYF
16	.	TRBJ2-3	.	TRBV7-9	TGTGCCAGCAGCTTAGGGGCTCTAGCGAGCACAGATACGCAGTATTTT	CASSLGALASTDTQYF
17	.	TRBJ2-3	.	TRBV27	TGTGCCAGCAGCAGCATCCAGCGCAGGGAACGCACAGATACGCAGTATTTT	CASSSIQRRERTDTQYF
15	.	TRBJ1-2	.	TRBV2	TGTGCCAGCAGTCAGACACAGACCGGGAACTATGGCTACACCTTC	CASSQTQTGNYGYTF
15	.	TRBJ2-5	.	TRBV21-1	TGTGCCAGCACCCTCGGGACAGGGGAACGAGAGACCCAGTACTTC	CASTLGTGERETQYF
13	.	TRBJ2-5	.	TRBV10-3	TGTGCCATCAGTGAGTCGATGGGAGGGACCCAGTACTTC	CAISESMGGTQYF
14	.	TRBJ1-5	.	TRBV19	TGTGCCAGTACTCCCGGCGGGGGGTTTCAGCCCCAGCATTTT	CASTPGGGFQPQHF
15	.	TRBJ1-3	.	TRBV28	TGTGCCAGCAGTTCCCCGGGATCACAAGCGGACACCATATATTTT	CASSSPGSQADTIYF
16	.	TRBJ2-7	TRBD2	TRBV7-8	TGTGCCAGCAGCTTAGTAGGGCGGGGGGCGGACTACGAGCAGTACTTC	CASSLVGRGADYEQYF
14	.	TRBJ1-2	.	TRBV6-1	TGTGCCAGCAGTGAAGCCGCGGGGGGAAGTGGCTACACCTTC	CASSEAAGGSGYTF
15	.	TRBJ1-6	.	TRBV7-3	TGTGCCAGCAGCTTAACTGGCCGGGAAAATTCACCCCTCCACTTT	CASSLTGRENSPLHF
16	.	TRBJ2-7	TRBD1	TRBV28	TGTGCCAGCAGTTTTGGGTACCGGGACAGGGGCAGCGAGCAGTACTTC	CASSFGYRDRGSEQYF
11	.	TRBJ2-5	.	TRBV5-1	TGCGCCAGCAGCTCCTTGGAGACCCAGTACTTC	CASSSLETQYF
15	.	TRBJ1-5	TRBD1	TRBV6-5	TGTGCCAGCAGTTACTCGGGGACAGGCAATCAGCCCCAGCATTTT	CASSYSGTGNQPQHF
13	.	TRBJ2-3	.	TRBV9	TGTGCCAGCAGCGTATCGGCCACAGATACGCAGTATTTT	CASSVSATDTQYF
15	.	TRBJ2-1	TRBD2	TRBV3-1/TRBV3-2	TGTGCCAGCAGACTAGCGGGGGGGGGATACAATGAGCAGTTCTTC	CASRLAGGGYNEQFF
14	.	TRBJ2-5	.	TRBV7-3	TGTGCCAGCAGCTTATATGGGGGTGTAGAGACCCAGTACTTC	CASSLYGGVETQYF
15	.	TRBJ2-7	TRBD1	TRBV4-1	TGCGCCAGCAGCCAAGATAAGGACAGGACCTACGAGCAGTACTTC	CASSQDKDRTYEQYF
13	.	TRBJ2-5	TRBD2	TRBV15	TGTGCCACCAGCAGCCCCGGGAGGCCGACCCAGTACTTC	CATSSPGRPTQYF
15	.	TRBJ1-2	.	TRBV6-6	TGTGCCAGCACTGAGAGAAGCTATACGTTATATGGCTACACCTTC	CASTERSYTLYGYTF
16	.	TRBJ1-5	.	TRBV28	TGTGCCAGCAGTGCCGGGTGGCGGGGAGGCAATCAGCCCCAGCATTTT	CASSAGWRGGNQPQHF